These 23 T cell receptor beta chains were all obtained from the same sample, sequenced in a study of CD8+ T cells in alopecia areata. Sequencing relied on a cDNA template that was reverse transcribed from extracted RNA. TCRdb keeps only in-frame clones here, not all; method: immunoSEQ multiplex PCR. This sample has under 300,000 clones, with roughly two thirds found just once. Source: CD4+ T cells sorted from blood, taken at week 0. These receptors came from a human donor with alopecia areata.

The chain links TRBV9 to TRBJ2-7, with D perhaps matching TRBD1 or TRBD2 (5 bases each). This CDR3 has 15 residues. CDR1 and CDR2 from the germline V gene are SGDLS and YYNGEE. The V gene lost 1 base and the J gene lost 3 bases, with 14 bases spanning the gap. As DNA, the CDR3 is TGTGCCAGCAGCGTACAGGGCACCGGGATCTACGAGCAGTACTTC. Translating gives CASSVQGTGIYEQYF.

The rearrangement joins TRBV2 to TRBJ2-3; 9 nucleotides line up with TRBD2. V gave up 2 bases and J gave up 5 bases; unmatched junction bases: 8. CDR3 length: 16 amino acids. Per germline, CDR1 SNHLY and CDR2 FYNNEI. The DNA of the CDR3 is TGTGCCAGCAGTGAACGGCGCGGGGGGGCGGAAGATACGCAGTATTTT. It translates to CASSERRGGAEDTQYF.

This clone has just one count. The chain carries TRBV30 and TRBJ2-5, with no clear D. Germline values: CDR1 GTSNPN, CDR2 SVGIG (reference sequence). The CDR3 has 13 residues. V was trimmed by 5 bases and J by 1 base, leaving 11 bases between them. CDR3 bases: TGTGCCTGGCTGGGTGAGGCCCAAGAGACCCAGTACTTC. Protein sequence: CAWLGEAQETQYF.

This chain joins TRBV27 and TRBJ1-6; TRBD1 matches 9 bases. CDR3 size: 14 residues. Germline V gives CDR1 MNHEY, CDR2 SMNVEV (reference sequence). J was trimmed by 9 bases and V by 3 bases; bases with no gene match: 3. CDR3 protein: CASSFRQGVSPLHF. CDR3 coding DNA: TGTGCCAGCAGTTTTCGACAGGGGGTTTCACCCCTCCACTTT.

This chain uses TRBV4-3 with TRBJ2-3; 7 bases line up with TRBD2. Trimming at V came to 0 bases and at J to 4 bases, leaving 4 bases not matched to a gene. CDR1 and CDR2 from the germline V gene are LGHNA and YSLEER. The CDR3 runs 15 residues. The CDR3 sequence is CASSQEGGAADTQYF. The DNA for the CDR3 is TGCGCCAGCAGCCAAGAGGGAGGGGCGGCAGATACGCAGTATTTT.

This chain uses TRBV6-5 with TRBJ2-3, with 9 nucleotides matching TRBD1. Germline V gene lookup returns CDR1 MNHEY and CDR2 SVGAGI. V dropped 7 bases and J dropped 1; count of bases not matched to a gene: 3. The CDR3 has 14 amino acids. CDR3 amino acids: CASKRTGGTDTQYF. For the CDR3, the DNA is TGTGCCAGCAAACGGACAGGGGGCACAGATACGCAGTATTTT.

This clone was counted between two and nine times. The chain couples TRBV30 to TRBJ1-2, with TRBD1 as a possible D gene (5 bases). The CDR3 is 14 amino acids. From germline, CDR1 is GTSNPN and CDR2 SVGIG (reference sequence). V shed 3 bases and J shed 5 bases, with 16 bases lying between them. DNA for the CDR3: TGTGCCTGGAGAGGCCTAACCGAGGGGTATGGCTACACCTTC. This gives the protein CAWRGLTEGYGYTF.

This clone showed up just a few times. This chain joins TRBV7-8 and TRBJ2-2; 10 nucleotides agree with TRBD2. In germline, CDR1 is SGHVS, CDR2 FQNEAQ. The J segment lost 1 base and the V segment lost 0 bases, leaving 5 bases of the junction unmatched. This CDR3 has 18 amino acids. For the CDR3, the DNA is TGTGCCAGCAGCTTAGCGCTAGCGGGGGCCCTGAACACCGGGGAGCTGTTTTTT. It specifies CASSLALAGALNTGELFF. The full variable domain, in which reference TRBV7-8 and TRBJ2-2 provide the parts outside the CDR3, is GAGVSQSPRYKVAKRGQDVALRCDPISGHVSLFWYQQALGQGPEFLTYFQNEAQLDKSGLPSDRFFAERPEGSVSTLKIQRTQQEDSAVYLCASSLALAGALNTGELFFGEGSRLTVL.

The rearrangement links TRBV4-3 to TRBJ1-6; D is unclear. Germline V lookup: CDR1 LGHNA, CDR2 YSLEER. V lost 0 bases, J lost 8 bases, and 11 bases lay in between. CDR3 length equals 15 residues. The CDR3 here is CASSQDTAVDSPLHF. CDR3 in DNA: TGCGCCAGCAGCCAAGATACGGCAGTTGATTCACCCCTCCACTTT.

The chain employs TRBV9 and TRBJ2-5, with 7 bases aligning to TRBD1. The V gene's germline CDR1 is SGDLS and CDR2 YYNGEE. This CDR3 is built from 14 residues. J gave up 5 bases and V 2 bases, and 6 bases lay outside the gene matches. Here the CDR3 DNA reads TGTGCCAGCAGCGTGACAGGGTCGGGTGAGACCCAGTACTTC. Its protein is CASSVTGSGETQYF.

The chain carries TRBV5-1 and TRBJ2-7; 7 bases line up with TRBD1. V trimming: 3 bases; J trimming: 1 base; junction bases outside the gene matches: 1. CDR1 is SGHRS, CDR2 YFSETQ, per germline. This CDR3 has 13 residues. As DNA, the CDR3 is TGCGCCAGCAGCTGGGGACAGTCCTACGAGCAGTACTTC. Translated, it gives CASSWGQSYEQYF.

This clone was picked up a small number of times. In DNA, the CDR3 is TGTGCCAGCAGCCGTCGGGGGGGACGCTACAATGAGCAGTTCTTC. Amino acids: CASSRRGGRYNEQFF. This chain connects TRBV13 to TRBJ2-1, with 8 bases that match TRBD2. This CDR3 spans 15 amino acids. With V trimmed by 5 bases and J by 3 bases, 6 bases remained unmatched. Germline V CDR1 and CDR2: PRHDT, FYEKMQ (reference sequence).

V and J are TRBV4-2 and TRBJ2-5, with a tentative D call TRBD1 (6 bases). Germline V gene lookup returns CDR1 LGHNA and CDR2 YNFKEQ. The CDR3 runs to 15 residues. Trimming stripped 6 bases from V and 3 bases from J, with 17 bases between. CDR3 DNA sequence: TGTGCCAGCAGGACTGCAGGGGCCGCAGAAGAGACCCAGTACTTC. It translates to CASRTAGAAEETQYF.

The chain carries TRBV7-9 and TRBJ2-1; the D is unclear. CDR3 length equals 15 residues. Germline CDR1 SEHNR, CDR2 FQNEAQ (reference sequence). Between the trimmed V and J ends, which lost 4 bases and 4 bases, there was a span of 14 bases. CDR3 in amino acids: CASSSYRRLYNEQFF. As DNA, the CDR3 is TGTGCCAGCAGCTCCTACAGAAGACTTTACAATGAGCAGTTCTTC.

The rearrangement uses TRBV30 and TRBJ2-5, with 7 bases identical to TRBD2. V lost 3 bases to trimming and J lost 2 bases; unmatched junction nucleotides: 6. Germline V lookup: CDR1 GTSNPN, CDR2 SVGIG (reference sequence). The CDR3 length is 14 residues. The CDR3 DNA reads TGTGCCTGGAGATTTGGGGGGGGTCAAGAGACCCAGTACTTC. Protein sequence: CAWRFGGGQETQYF.

This chain connects TRBV2 to TRBJ2-3; TRBD1 aligns across 9 bases. The CDR3 has 13 residues. CDR1 is SNHLY, CDR2 FYNNEI, per germline. V gave up 11 bases and J gave up 3 bases; unmatched junction bases: 6. The CDR3 loop reads CAVRDRATDTQYF. The CDR3 DNA reads TGTGCCGTCCGGGACAGGGCGACAGATACGCAGTATTTT.

This chain links TRBV5-1 with TRBJ1-1, with D perhaps TRBD1 (5 bases). This CDR3 is 14 amino acids long. Germline V gene lookup returns CDR1 SGHRS and CDR2 YFSETQ. V was pared by 3 bases and J by 3 bases, with 12 bases between. The CDR3 bases are TGCGCCAGCAGCTGGTCCGGGGCGGACACTGAAGCTTTCTTT. It codes for CASSWSGADTEAFF. Full variable domain (outside the CDR3, taken from reference TRBV5-1 and TRBJ1-1): KAGVTQTPRYLIKTRGQQVTLSCSPISGHRSVSWYQQTPGQGLQFLFEYFSETQRNKGNFPGRFSGRQFSNSRSEMNVSTLELGDSALYLCASSWSGADTEAFFGQGTRLTVV.

This chain connects TRBV29-1 to TRBJ1-6, with 9 nucleotides matching TRBD1. Trimming removed 6 bases from V and 8 bases from J; junction bases left unmatched: 8. Per germline, CDR1 SQVTM and CDR2 ANQGSEA. CDR3 length equals 14 residues. In DNA form, the CDR3 reads TGCAGCGTGGGGGAGACAGGGGGTGATTCACCCCTCCACTTT. It encodes CSVGETGGDSPLHF.

This rearrangement joins TRBV11-2 to TRBJ1-1, with D unclear. V shed 2 bases and J shed 4 bases, with 2 bases lying between them. Looked up from germline, CDR1 is SGHAT and CDR2 is FQNNGV. The CDR3 is made up of 11 amino acids. Here the CDR3 DNA reads TGTGCCAGCAGCTTATCCACTGAAGCTTTCTTT. As protein: CASSLSTEAFF.

This chain's CDR3 is CASSVAWQDYEQYF. CDR3 coding DNA: TGTGCCAGCAGCGTAGCTTGGCAAGACTACGAGCAGTACTTC. J is TRBJ2-7 and V is TRBV9; D is unclear. CDR1 is SGDLS and CDR2 is YYNGEE in the germline V gene. Between the trimmed V and J ends, which lost 0 bases and 3 bases, there was a span of 10 bases. This CDR3 has 14 residues. The full variable domain, with the rest looked up from reference TRBV9 and TRBJ2-7, is DSGVTQTPKHLITATGQRVTLRCSPRSGDLSVYWYQQSLDQGLQFLIQYYNGEERAKGNILERFSAQQFPDLHSELNLSSLELGDSALYFCASSVAWQDYEQYFGPGTRLTVT.

This clone has only one observation. The rearrangement uses TRBV30 and TRBJ2-7; D remains ambiguous. Germline values: CDR1 GTSNPN, CDR2 SVGIG (reference sequence). This CDR3 has 10 amino acids. Trimming took off 3 bases at V and 7 bases at J, with 7 bases between the two ends. This CDR3 is CAWSRVEQYF. The CDR3 bases are TGTGCCTGGAGCCGAGTAGAGCAGTACTTC.

Only a few counts were recorded for this clone. V and J are TRBV29-1 and TRBJ2-3; the match to TRBD2 covers 9 bases. Germline CDR1 and CDR2: SQVTM and ANQGSEA. CDR3 length: 14 residues. Trimming removed 4 bases from V and 3 bases from J; junction bases left unmatched: 5. The CDR3 loop is CSVAGGGATDTQYF. The DNA of the CDR3 is TGCAGCGTTGCCGGCGGGGGGGCGACAGATACGCAGTATTTT.

The chain combines TRBV30 with TRBJ2-2; D not resolved. The CDR3 loop spans 14 amino acids. The ends were cut back, 0 bases at V and 3 bases at J, with 8 bases in the middle. Germline CDR1 is GTSNPN and CDR2 is SVGIG (reference sequence). The CDR3 spells CAWSVGLHTGELFF. Here the CDR3 DNA reads TGTGCCTGGAGTGTCGGGCTACACACCGGGGAGCTGTTTTTT.